These 3 T cell receptor beta chains originate from one sample sequenced in a study of T cells after yellow fever vaccination. TCRdb itself ran the 5' RACE reads through MiXCR, one entry per CDR3 protein. In the table there are about 210,000 distinct CDR3 sequences, about 3% of which are singletons. Specimen: CD4+ T cells sorted from PBMCs, collected 10 days after the yellow fever booster vaccination. The receptors here all came from a man younger than 30 who received the YFV17D yellow fever vaccine.

V usage is TRBV30 and J usage is TRBJ2-1; 10 bases align to TRBD1. The CDR3 is 13 amino acids. Trimming removed 5 bases from V and 6 bases from J; junction bases left unmatched: 4. Germline lookup yields CDR1 GTSNPN and CDR2 SVGIG (reference sequence). CDR3 residues: CAWGTGAPNEQFF. CDR3 nucleotide sequence: TGTGCCTGGGGGACAGGGGCTCCCAATGAGCAGTTCTTC. The full variable domain, its missing parts supplied by reference TRBV30 and TRBJ2-1, is SQTIHQWPATLVQPVGSPLSLECTVEGTSNPNLYWYRQAAGRGLQLLFYSVGIGQISSEVPQNLSASRPQDRQFILSSKKLLLSDSGFYLCAWGTGAPNEQFFGPGTRLTVL.

The rearrangement links TRBV10-3 to TRBJ2-3; 11 nucleotides match TRBD1. The CDR3 totals 14 residues. CDR1 and CDR2 (germline): ENHRY, SYGVKD. After removal of 6 bases from V and 6 bases from J, the junction contained 5 bases not matched to a gene. CDR3 in DNA: TGTGCCATCAGCAGGGACAGGGGGGCCGATACGCAGTATTTT. The encoded protein is CAISRDRGADTQYF.

This clonotype was observed a few times. The chain has TRBV5-1 and TRBJ1-5; D is possibly TRBD1 (5 bases). Per germline, CDR1 SGHRS and CDR2 YFSETQ. Trimming removed 4 bases at V and 0 bases at J, with 11 bases between. The length of the CDR3 is 15 residues. The CDR3 DNA sequence: TGCGCCAGCAGCCGGGACGGCATTAGCAATCAGCCCCAGCATTTT. It translates to CASSRDGISNQPQHF.